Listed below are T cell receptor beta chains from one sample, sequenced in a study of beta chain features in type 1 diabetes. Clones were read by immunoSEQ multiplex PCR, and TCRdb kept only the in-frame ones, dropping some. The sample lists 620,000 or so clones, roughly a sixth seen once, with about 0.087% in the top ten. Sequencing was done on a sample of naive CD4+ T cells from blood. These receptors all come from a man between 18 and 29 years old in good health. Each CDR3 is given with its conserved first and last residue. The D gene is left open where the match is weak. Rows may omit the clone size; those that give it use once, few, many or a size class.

CDR3 DNA: TGTGCCAGCTCACCTAGCGGGGGCACCTACGAGCAGTACTTC
CDR3 protein: CASSPSGGTYEQYF
J gene: TRBJ2-7
D gene: TRBD2
V gene: TRBV18
clone size: .

CDR3 DNA: TGTGCCAGCAGCTTGGTATCCAGGGCGACCTACGAGCAGTACTTC
CDR3 protein: CASSLVSRATYEQYF
J gene: TRBJ2-7
D gene: .
V gene: TRBV5-4
clone size: few

CDR3 DNA: TGTGCCATCAGTGTGTCTAGCGGGAGGGCTTCGGATACGCAGTATTTT
CDR3 protein: CAISVSSGRASDTQYF
J gene: TRBJ2-3
D gene: TRBD2
V gene: TRBV10-3
clone size: .

CDR3 DNA: TGCGCCAGCAGGGATCCCCCGTCAGGCGGAGACTACGAGCAGTACTTC
CDR3 protein: CASRDPPSGGDYEQYF
J gene: TRBJ2-7
D gene: .
V gene: TRBV4-3
clone size: .

CDR3 DNA: TGTGCCACAACTCGAAGACAGGCCTCTGGAAACACCATATATTTT
CDR3 protein: CATTRRQASGNTIYF
J gene: TRBJ1-3
D gene: .
V gene: TRBV5-4
clone size: few

CDR3 DNA: TGTGCCAGCAGCGTAGGGGCCGTCCCTACGCAGTATTTT
CDR3 protein: CASSVGAVPTQYF
J gene: TRBJ2-3
D gene: .
V gene: TRBV9
clone size: .

CDR3 DNA: TGTGCCAGCAGTATAAGGACCCCCATACCTGAAGCTTTCTTT
CDR3 protein: CASSIRTPIPEAFF
J gene: TRBJ1-1
D gene: .
V gene: TRBV7-2
clone size: few

CDR3 DNA: TGTGCCAGCAGCCAACGACTAGCGGGCAACAATGAGCAGTTCTTC
CDR3 protein: CASSQRLAGNNEQFF
J gene: TRBJ2-1
D gene: TRBD2
V gene: TRBV4-2
clone size: .

CDR3 DNA: TGTGCCAGCGGCTTCGGCTATGGCTACACCTTC
CDR3 protein: CASGFGYGYTF
J gene: TRBJ1-2
D gene: .
V gene: TRBV7-9
clone size: .

CDR3 DNA: TGTGCCAGCAGTCGCGACAGGTCCGGTCAGCCCCAGCATTTT
CDR3 protein: CASSRDRSGQPQHF
J gene: TRBJ1-5
D gene: .
V gene: TRBV6-5
clone size: .

CDR3 DNA: TGTGCCAGCAGCGTAGGGGCAGCCTCTAACTATGGCTACACCTTC
CDR3 protein: CASSVGAASNYGYTF
J gene: TRBJ1-2
D gene: .
V gene: TRBV9
clone size: .

CDR3 DNA: TGCAGCGTTGCCTTAGCGGGGCTCGCTGGCACAGATACGCAGTATTTT
CDR3 protein: CSVALAGLAGTDTQYF
J gene: TRBJ2-3
D gene: TRBD2
V gene: TRBV29-1
clone size: few

CDR3 DNA: TGTGCCAGCAGCTTAGGAGCGGGGGGAAGAGTAGATACGCAGTATTTT
CDR3 protein: CASSLGAGGRVDTQYF
J gene: TRBJ2-3
D gene: TRBD2
V gene: TRBV7-9
clone size: few

CDR3 DNA: TGCGCCAGCCGAAAGGGGAGCGGGCAGTACAATGAGCAGTTCTTC
CDR3 protein: CASRKGSGQYNEQFF
J gene: TRBJ2-1
D gene: .
V gene: TRBV4-3
clone size: once

CDR3 DNA: TGTGCCAGCAGCTTAGAGTTTGGTGAGCAGTTCTTC
CDR3 protein: CASSLEFGEQFF
J gene: TRBJ2-1
D gene: .
V gene: TRBV7-2
clone size: .

CDR3 DNA: TGTGCCAGCAGCCCACCGGGACTAGCGGGGGGGCAAGAGACCCAGTACTTC
CDR3 protein: CASSPPGLAGGQETQYF
J gene: TRBJ2-5
D gene: TRBD2
V gene: TRBV7-2
clone size: .

CDR3 DNA: TGTGCCAGCGCCCGACTCGGGACAGGGAGTTACGAGCAGTACTTC
CDR3 protein: CASARLGTGSYEQYF
J gene: TRBJ2-7
D gene: TRBD1
V gene: TRBV18
clone size: few

CDR3 DNA: TGTGCCAGCAGCTTAAATGGGGGGGGCGAGATCAATCAGCCCCAGCATTTT
CDR3 protein: CASSLNGGGEINQPQHF
J gene: TRBJ1-5
D gene: .
V gene: TRBV5-4
clone size: few

CDR3 DNA: TGTGCCAGCAGCCAAGCCACAGGGCCTTCCACAGATACGCAGTATTTT
CDR3 protein: CASSQATGPSTDTQYF
J gene: TRBJ2-3
D gene: .
V gene: TRBV4-2
clone size: few

CDR3 DNA: TGTGCCAGCAGTGAAGGGTCTAGCACCAATGAGCAGTTCTTC
CDR3 protein: CASSEGSSTNEQFF
J gene: TRBJ2-1
D gene: .
V gene: TRBV2
clone size: .

CDR3 DNA: TGTGCCAGCAGCCCTTTCCGTAGGACTGAAGCTTTCTTT
CDR3 protein: CASSPFRRTEAFF
J gene: TRBJ1-1
D gene: .
V gene: TRBV28
clone size: few

CDR3 DNA: TGTGCCAACAGTTTGGACAGGGGGAGCAATCAGCCCCAGCATTTT
CDR3 protein: CANSLDRGSNQPQHF
J gene: TRBJ1-5
D gene: TRBD1
V gene: TRBV27
clone size: once

CDR3 DNA: TGTGCCAGCAGTCCCCAGGCGCTCGGCACAGATACGCAGTATTTT
CDR3 protein: CASSPQALGTDTQYF
J gene: TRBJ2-3
D gene: .
V gene: TRBV28
clone size: few

CDR3 DNA: TGCGCCAGCAGCCAAGAACGGGGTGGAAACATTCAGTACTTC
CDR3 protein: CASSQERGGNIQYF
J gene: TRBJ2-4
D gene: .
V gene: TRBV4-3
clone size: .

CDR3 DNA: TGTGCCAGCAGCTTAGCCGCCAAAAACATTCAGTACTTC
CDR3 protein: CASSLAAKNIQYF
J gene: TRBJ2-4
D gene: .
V gene: TRBV11-2
clone size: .